This TCR beta chain was sequenced during a study of cytomegalovirus exposure and HLA in healthy donors. Germline V gives CDR1 SGHAT, CDR2 FQNNGV. This CDR3 has 14 residues. The V and J ends lost 3 bases and 0 bases respectively, with 5 bases between them. This clone occurred a few times. PCR amplification relied on 60 Vbeta primers (plus 13 Jbeta primers). Sequenced by immunoSEQ multiplex PCR; TCRdb stores in-frame clones only, minus some. This repertoire shows fewer than 200,000 clones, approximately 80% found once; its top ten account for more than 9.5%. The TCR sequence derives from a man between 18 and 35 years old in good health and CMV-seropositive. The sequenced sample consisted of PBMCs. J is TRBJ1-4 and V is TRBV11-2, with D uncertain. The CDR3 nucleotides are TGTGCCAGCAGCTTGGGAGCAACTAATGAAAAACTGTTTTTT. It encodes CASSLGATNEKLFF.